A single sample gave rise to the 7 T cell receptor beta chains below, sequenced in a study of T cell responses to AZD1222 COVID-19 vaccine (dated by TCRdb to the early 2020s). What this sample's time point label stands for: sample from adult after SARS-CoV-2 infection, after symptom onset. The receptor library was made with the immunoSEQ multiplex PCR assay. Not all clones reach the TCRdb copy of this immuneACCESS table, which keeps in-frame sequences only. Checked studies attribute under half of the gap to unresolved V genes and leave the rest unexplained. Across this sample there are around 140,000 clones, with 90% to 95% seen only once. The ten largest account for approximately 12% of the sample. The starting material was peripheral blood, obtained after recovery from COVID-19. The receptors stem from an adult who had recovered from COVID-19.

The CDR3 sequence is CASSLGLRDQPQHF. As DNA, the CDR3 is TGTGCCAGCAGCTTAGGCCTTCGGGATCAGCCCCAGCATTTT. The V call is TRBV7-8, the J call TRBJ1-5; D not resolved. This CDR3 region has 14 residues. Germline CDR1 and CDR2: SGHVS and FQNEAQ. Trimming removed 1 base at V and 5 bases at J, with 9 bases between.

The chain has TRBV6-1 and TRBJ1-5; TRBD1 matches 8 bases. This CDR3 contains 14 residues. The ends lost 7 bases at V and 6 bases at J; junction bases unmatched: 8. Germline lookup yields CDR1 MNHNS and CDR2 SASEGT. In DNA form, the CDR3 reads TGTGCCAGCAACAGACAGGGGAGCGGTCAGCCCCAGCATTTT. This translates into CASNRQGSGQPQHF.

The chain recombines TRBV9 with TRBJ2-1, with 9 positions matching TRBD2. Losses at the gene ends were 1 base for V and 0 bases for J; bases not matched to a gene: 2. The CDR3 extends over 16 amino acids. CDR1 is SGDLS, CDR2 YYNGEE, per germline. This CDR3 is CASSVNSGGSYNEQFF. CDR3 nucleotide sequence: TGTGCCAGCAGCGTAAATAGCGGGGGCTCCTACAATGAGCAGTTCTTC.

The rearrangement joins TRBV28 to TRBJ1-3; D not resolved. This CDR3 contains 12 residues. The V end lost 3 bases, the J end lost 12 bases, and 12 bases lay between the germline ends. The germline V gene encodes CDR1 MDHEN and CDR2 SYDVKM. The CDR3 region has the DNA TGTGCCAGCAGTTTTTCGATGGCGGGCATATATTTT. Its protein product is CASSFSMAGIYF.

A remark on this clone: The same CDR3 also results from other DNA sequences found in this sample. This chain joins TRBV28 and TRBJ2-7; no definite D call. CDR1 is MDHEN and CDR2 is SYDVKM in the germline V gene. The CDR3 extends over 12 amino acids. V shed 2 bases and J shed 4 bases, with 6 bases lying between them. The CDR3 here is CASSLTAYEQYF. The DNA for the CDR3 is TGTGCCAGCAGTTTAACAGCTTACGAGCAGTACTTC. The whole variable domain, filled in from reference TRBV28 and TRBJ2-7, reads DVKVTQSSRYLVKRTGEKVFLECVQDMDHENMFWYRQDPGLGLRLIYFSYDVKMKEKGDIPEGYSVSREKKERFSLILESASTNQTSMYLCASSLTAYEQYFGPGTRLTVT.

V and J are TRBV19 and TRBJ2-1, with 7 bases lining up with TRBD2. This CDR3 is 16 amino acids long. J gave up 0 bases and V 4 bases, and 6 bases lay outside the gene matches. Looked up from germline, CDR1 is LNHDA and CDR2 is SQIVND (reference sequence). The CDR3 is CASSKQLASSYNEQFF. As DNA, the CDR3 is TGTGCCAGTAGTAAACAACTAGCGAGCTCCTACAATGAGCAGTTCTTC.

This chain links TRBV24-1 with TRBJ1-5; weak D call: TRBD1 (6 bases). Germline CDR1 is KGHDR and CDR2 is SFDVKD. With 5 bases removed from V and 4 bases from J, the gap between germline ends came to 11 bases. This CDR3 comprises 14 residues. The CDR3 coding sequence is TGTGCCACCAGTGGCGCAGGGACAAATCAGCCCCAGCATTTT. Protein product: CATSGAGTNQPQHF.